The clone carrying this TCR beta chain was observed a single time. The germline gene is not matched at one end of the junction; a read error may be the cause. This CDR3 is built from 15 residues. Looked up from germline, CDR1 is SSHAT and CDR2 is FNYEAQ (reference sequence). The sample comes from a study of OX40 agonist ivuxolimab in advanced cancers. Sequencing was performed with immunoSEQ multiplex PCR; in TCRdb, only in-frame clones are kept and a portion is missing. The sample has approximately 32,000 clones; 89% are singletons. The chain carries TRBV7-7 and TRBJ2-7, with D possibly being TRBD2 (5 bases). Sequencing was performed on CD4+ or CD8+ T cells sorted from blood, taken in a trial of the OX40 agonist ivuxolimab. The sequence came from an adult with an advanced solid tumor such as melanoma, head and neck, liver or kidney cancer. The CDR3 sequence is CASSENPGLLGEQYF. CDR3 nucleotides: TGTGCTAGCAGCGAAAATCCAGGACTCCTAGGAGAGCAGTACTTC.